This TCR beta chain emerged from a study of CD8+ T cells in alopecia areata. cDNA reverse transcribed from extracted RNA served as the sequencing template. Sequencing was performed with immunoSEQ multiplex PCR; in TCRdb, only in-frame clones are kept and a portion is missing. The table has approximately 91,000 clones, roughly 42% seen once. Specimens obtained from alopecia areata patients comprised lesional scalp punch biopsies and peripheral blood. This clone was recorded a few times. Its target is not known. Study-wide findings and caveats: Researchers reported that TCR sharing among patients proved less clear than in mice, possibly HLA-linked. Clonality was higher in lesional than normal scalp, especially in alopecia totalis/universalis.

The germline V gene has CDR1 SQVTM and CDR2 ANQGSEA. The CDR3 loop spans 12 amino acids. Trimming left V 3 bases short and J 4 bases short, with 9 bases between. The chain recombines TRBV29-1 with TRBJ1-2; the D is unclear. The receptor was derived from a human donor with alopecia areata. The sequenced sample was CD4+ T cells sorted from blood. The CDR3 sequence is CSVEATGYGYTF. DNA for the CDR3: TGCAGCGTTGAGGCGACCGGCTATGGCTACACCTTC.